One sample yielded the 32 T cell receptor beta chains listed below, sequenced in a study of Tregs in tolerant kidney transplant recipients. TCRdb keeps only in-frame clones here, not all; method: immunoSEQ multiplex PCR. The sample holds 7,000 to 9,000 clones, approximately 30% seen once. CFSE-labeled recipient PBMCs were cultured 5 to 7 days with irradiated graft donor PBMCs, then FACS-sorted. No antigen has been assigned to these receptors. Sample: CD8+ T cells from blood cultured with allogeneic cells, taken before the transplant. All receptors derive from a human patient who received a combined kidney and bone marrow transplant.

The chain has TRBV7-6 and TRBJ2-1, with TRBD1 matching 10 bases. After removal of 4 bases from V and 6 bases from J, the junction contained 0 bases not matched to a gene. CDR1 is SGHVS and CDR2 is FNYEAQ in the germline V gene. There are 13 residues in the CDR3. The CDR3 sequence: CASSWTGGNEQFF. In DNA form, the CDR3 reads TGTGCCAGCAGCTGGACAGGGGGCAATGAGCAGTTCTTC. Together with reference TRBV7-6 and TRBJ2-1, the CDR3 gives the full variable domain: GAGVSQSPRYKVTKRGQDVALRCDPISGHVSLYWYRQALGQGPEFLTYFNYEAQQDKSGLPNDRFSAERPEGSISTLTIQRTEQRDSAMYRCASSWTGGNEQFFGPGTRLTVL.

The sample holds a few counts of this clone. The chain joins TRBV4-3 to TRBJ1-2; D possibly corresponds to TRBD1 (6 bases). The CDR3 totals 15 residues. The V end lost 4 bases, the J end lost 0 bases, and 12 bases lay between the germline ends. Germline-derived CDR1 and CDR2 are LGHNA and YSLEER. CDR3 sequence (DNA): TGCGCCAGCAGCCCCAGGGACACCACTAACTATGGCTACACCTTC. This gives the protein CASSPRDTTNYGYTF.

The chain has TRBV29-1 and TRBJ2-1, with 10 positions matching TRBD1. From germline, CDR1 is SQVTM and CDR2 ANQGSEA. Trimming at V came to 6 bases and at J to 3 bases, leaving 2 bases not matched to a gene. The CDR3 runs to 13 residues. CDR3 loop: CSVGTGDYNEQFF. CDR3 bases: TGCAGCGTGGGGACAGGGGACTACAATGAGCAGTTCTTC.

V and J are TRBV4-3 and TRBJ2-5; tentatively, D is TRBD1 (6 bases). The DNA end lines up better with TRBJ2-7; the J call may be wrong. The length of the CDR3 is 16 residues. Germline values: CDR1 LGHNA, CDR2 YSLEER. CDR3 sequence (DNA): TGCGCCAGCAGCCAAGAACCCCTGACAGGAGCCTACGAGCAGTACTTC. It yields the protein CASSQEPLTGAYEQYF.

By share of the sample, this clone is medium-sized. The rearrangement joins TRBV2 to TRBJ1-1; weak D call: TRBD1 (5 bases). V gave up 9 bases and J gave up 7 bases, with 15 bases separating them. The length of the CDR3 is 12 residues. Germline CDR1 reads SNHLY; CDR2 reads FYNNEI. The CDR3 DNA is TGTGCCAGACTTGACAGCCAGCTTGAAGCTTTCTTT. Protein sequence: CARLDSQLEAFF.

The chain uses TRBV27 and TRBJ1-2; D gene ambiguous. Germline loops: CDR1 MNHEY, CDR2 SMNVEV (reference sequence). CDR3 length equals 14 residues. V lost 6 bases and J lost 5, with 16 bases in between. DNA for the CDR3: TGTGCCAGCAGCCCCCCGGGGTTGGGATATGGCTACACCTTC. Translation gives CASSPPGLGYGYTF.

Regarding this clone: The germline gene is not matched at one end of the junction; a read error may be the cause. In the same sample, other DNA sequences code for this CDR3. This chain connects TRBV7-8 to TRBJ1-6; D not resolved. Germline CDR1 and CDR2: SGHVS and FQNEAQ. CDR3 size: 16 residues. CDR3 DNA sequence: TGTGCCAGCACACCCTACGAGGGAGAACCCTATTCCCCCCTCCACTTT. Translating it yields CASTPYEGEPYSPLHF.

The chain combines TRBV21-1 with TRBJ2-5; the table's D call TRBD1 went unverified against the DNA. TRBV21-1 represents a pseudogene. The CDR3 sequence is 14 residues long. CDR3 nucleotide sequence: TGTGCCAGCAGCGGAGACAGGGGGCGGGAGACCCAGTACTTC. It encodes CASSGDRGRETQYF.

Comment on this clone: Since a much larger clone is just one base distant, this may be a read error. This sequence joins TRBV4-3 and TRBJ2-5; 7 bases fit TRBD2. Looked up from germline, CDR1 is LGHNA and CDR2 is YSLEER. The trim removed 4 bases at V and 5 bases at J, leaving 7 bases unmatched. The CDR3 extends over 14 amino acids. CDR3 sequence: CASSRKREGETQYF. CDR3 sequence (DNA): TGCGCCAGCAGCCGCAAGCGGGAAGGGGAGACCCAGTACTTC.

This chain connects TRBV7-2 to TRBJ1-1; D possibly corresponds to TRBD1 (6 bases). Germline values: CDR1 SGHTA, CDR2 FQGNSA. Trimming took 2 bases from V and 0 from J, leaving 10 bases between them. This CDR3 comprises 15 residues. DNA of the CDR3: TGTGCCAGCAGCTTATCCGACAGGTTGAACACTGAAGCTTTCTTT. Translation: CASSLSDRLNTEAFF.

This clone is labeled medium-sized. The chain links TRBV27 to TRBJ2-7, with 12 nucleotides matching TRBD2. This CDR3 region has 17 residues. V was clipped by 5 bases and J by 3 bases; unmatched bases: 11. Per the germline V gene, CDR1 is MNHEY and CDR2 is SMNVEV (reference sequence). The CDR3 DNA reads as TGTGCCAGCAGTCCTCTTCGGACTAGCGGGAACCACTACGAGCAGTACTTC. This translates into CASSPLRTSGNHYEQYF.

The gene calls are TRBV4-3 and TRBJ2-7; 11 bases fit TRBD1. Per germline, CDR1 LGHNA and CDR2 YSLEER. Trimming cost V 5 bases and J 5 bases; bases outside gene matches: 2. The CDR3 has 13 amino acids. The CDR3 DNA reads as TGCGCCAGCAGCTGGACAGGGGGCCACGAGCAGTACTTC. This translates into CASSWTGGHEQYF.

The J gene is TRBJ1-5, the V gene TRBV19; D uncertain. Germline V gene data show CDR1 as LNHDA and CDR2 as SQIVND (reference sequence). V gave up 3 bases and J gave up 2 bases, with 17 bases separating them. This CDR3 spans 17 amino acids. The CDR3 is CASSIAQGRIGNQPQHF. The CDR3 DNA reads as TGTGCCAGTAGTATCGCCCAAGGGAGGATTGGCAATCAGCCCCAGCATTTT.

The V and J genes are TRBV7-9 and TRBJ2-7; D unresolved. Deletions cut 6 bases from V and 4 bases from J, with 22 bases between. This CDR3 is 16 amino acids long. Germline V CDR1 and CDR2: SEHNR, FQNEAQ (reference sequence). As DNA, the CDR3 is TGTGCCAGCAGTTTTTTTGAGGAGAAGACGGCATACGAGCAGTACTTC. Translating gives CASSFFEEKTAYEQYF.

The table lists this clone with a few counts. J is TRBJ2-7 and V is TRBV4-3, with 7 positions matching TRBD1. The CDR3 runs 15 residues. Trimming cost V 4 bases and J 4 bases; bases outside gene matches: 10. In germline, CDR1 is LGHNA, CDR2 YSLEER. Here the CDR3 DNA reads TGCGCCAGCAGCCCAACAGGGGTGAATCGGTACGAGCAGTACTTC. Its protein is CASSPTGVNRYEQYF.

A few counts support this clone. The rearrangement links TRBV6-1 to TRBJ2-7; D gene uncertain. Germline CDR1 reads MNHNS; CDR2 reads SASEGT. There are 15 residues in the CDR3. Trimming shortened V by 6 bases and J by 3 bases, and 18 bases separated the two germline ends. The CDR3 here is CASSPNPTAVYEQYF. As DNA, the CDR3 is TGTGCCAGCAGCCCGAACCCCACGGCGGTCTACGAGCAGTACTTC.

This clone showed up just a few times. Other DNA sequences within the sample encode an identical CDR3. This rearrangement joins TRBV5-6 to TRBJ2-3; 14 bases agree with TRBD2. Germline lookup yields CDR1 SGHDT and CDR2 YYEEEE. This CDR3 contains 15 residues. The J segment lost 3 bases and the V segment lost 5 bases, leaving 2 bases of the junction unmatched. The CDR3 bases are TGTGCCAGCAGTCGACTAGCGGGGGGGACAGATACGCAGTATTTT. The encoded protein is CASSRLAGGTDTQYF. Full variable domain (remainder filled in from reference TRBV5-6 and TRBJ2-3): DAGVTQSPTHLIKTRGQQVTLRCSPKSGHDTVSWYQQALGQGPQFIFQYYEEEERQRGNFPDRFSGHQFPNYSSELNVNALLLGDSALYLCASSRLAGGTDTQYFGPGTRLTVL.

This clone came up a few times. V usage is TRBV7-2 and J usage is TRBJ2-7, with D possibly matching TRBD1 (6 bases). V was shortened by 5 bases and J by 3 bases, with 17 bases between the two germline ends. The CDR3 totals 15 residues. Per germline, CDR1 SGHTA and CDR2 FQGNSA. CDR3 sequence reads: CASSLSGTPDYEQYF. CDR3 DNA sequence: TGTGCCAGCAGCCTCTCCGGGACACCGGACTACGAGCAGTACTTC.

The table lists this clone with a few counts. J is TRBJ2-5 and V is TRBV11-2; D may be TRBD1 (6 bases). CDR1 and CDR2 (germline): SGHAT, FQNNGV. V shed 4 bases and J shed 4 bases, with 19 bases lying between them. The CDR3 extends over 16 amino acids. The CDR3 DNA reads TGTGCCAGCAGCTCCTATACCACAGGGTCCGGAGAGACCCAGTACTTC. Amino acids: CASSSYTTGSGETQYF. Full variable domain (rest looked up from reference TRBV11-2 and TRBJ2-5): EAGVAQSPRYKIIEKRQSVAFWCNPISGHATLYWYQQILGQGPKLLIQFQNNGVVDDSQLPKDRFSAERLKGVDSTLKIQPAKLEDSAVYLCASSSYTTGSGETQYFGPGTRLLVL.

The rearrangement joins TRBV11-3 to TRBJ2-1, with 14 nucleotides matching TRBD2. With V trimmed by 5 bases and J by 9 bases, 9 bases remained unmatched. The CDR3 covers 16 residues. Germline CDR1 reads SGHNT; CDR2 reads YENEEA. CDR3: CASSGTSGGRVREQFF. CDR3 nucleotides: TGTGCCAGCAGCGGGACTAGCGGGGGCCGTGTCCGTGAGCAGTTCTTC.

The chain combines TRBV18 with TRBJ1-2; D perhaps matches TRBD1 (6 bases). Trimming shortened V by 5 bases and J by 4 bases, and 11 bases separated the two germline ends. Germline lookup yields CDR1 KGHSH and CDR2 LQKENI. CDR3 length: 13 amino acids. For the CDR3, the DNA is TGTGCCAGCTCAGGACAGACCGTCTATGGCTACACCTTC. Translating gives CASSGQTVYGYTF.

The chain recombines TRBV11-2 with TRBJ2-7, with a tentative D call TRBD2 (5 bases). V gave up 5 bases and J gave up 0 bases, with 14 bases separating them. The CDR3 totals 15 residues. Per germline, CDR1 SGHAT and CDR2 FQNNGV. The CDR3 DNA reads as TGTGCCAGCAGCATAAGCGGACTGAGCTCCTACGAGCAGTACTTC. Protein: CASSISGLSSYEQYF.

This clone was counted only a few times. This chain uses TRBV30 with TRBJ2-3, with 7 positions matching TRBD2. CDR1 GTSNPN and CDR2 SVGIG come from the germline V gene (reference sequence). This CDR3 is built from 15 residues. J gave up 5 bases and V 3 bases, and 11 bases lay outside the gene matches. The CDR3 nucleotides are TGTGCCTGGAGCCTAGGCGGGGGATTAGGAGATACGCAGTATTTT. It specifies CAWSLGGGLGDTQYF.

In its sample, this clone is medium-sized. CDR3 protein: CASSLIAGEYNEQFF. CDR3 bases: TGCGCCAGCTCCTTAATAGCGGGGGAGTACAATGAGCAGTTCTTC. The chain is built from TRBV5-1 and TRBJ2-1; TRBD2 matches 9 bases. The V segment lost 7 bases and the J segment 4 bases; nucleotides outside the gene matches: 9. The germline V gene has CDR1 SGHRS and CDR2 YFSETQ. The CDR3 has 15 amino acids. The variable domain in full, completed from reference TRBV5-1 and TRBJ2-1, reads KAGVTQTPRYLIKTRGQQVTLSCSPISGHRSVSWYQQTPGQGLQFLFEYFSETQRNKGNFPGRFSGRQFSNSRSEMNVSTLELGDSALYLCASSLIAGEYNEQFFGPGTRLTVL.

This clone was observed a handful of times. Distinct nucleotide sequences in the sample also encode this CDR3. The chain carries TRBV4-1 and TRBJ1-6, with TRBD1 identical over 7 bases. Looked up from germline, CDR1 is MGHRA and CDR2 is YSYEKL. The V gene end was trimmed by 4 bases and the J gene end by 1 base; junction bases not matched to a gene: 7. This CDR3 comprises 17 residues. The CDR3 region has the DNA TGCGCCAGCAGCCCCCGACAGGGAGGTTCCTATAATTCACCCCTCCACTTT. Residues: CASSPRQGGSYNSPLHF.

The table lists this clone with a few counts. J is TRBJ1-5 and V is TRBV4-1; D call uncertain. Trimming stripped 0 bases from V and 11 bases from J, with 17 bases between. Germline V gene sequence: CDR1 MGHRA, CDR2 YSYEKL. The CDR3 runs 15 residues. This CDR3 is CASSQDRTYEVAQHF. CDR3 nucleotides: TGCGCCAGCAGCCAAGATAGGACTTACGAGGTGGCCCAGCATTTT.

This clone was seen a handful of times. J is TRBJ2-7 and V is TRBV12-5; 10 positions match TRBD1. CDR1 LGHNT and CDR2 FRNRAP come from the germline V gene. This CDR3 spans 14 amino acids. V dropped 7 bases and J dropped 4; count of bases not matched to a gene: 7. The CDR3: CASAWDRGTYEQYF. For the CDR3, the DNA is TGTGCTAGTGCCTGGGACAGGGGTACGTACGAGCAGTACTTC.

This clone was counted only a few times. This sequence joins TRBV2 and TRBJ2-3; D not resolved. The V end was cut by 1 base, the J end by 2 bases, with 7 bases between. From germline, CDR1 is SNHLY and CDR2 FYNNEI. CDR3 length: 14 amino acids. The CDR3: CASSEVVLTDTQYF. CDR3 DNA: TGTGCCAGCAGTGAAGTCGTTCTCACAGATACGCAGTATTTT. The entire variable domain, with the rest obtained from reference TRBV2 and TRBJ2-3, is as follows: EPEVTQTPSHQVTQMGQEVILRCVPISNHLYFYWYRQILGQKVEFLVSFYNNEISEKSEIFDDQFSVERPDGSNFTLKIRSTKLEDSAMYFCASSEVVLTDTQYFGPGTRLTVL.

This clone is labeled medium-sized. The DNA for the CDR3 is TGTGCCAGCAGTTTATTGCTTTCGCAGGGGTCGAGAGAGCTGTTTTTT. Encoded protein: CASSLLLSQGSRELFF. The rearrangement uses TRBV27 and TRBJ2-2, with D possibly matching TRBD1 (6 bases). The CDR3 length is 16 residues. Trimming stripped 1 base from V and 11 bases from J, with 20 bases between. Germline CDR1 is MNHEY and CDR2 is SMNVEV (reference sequence).

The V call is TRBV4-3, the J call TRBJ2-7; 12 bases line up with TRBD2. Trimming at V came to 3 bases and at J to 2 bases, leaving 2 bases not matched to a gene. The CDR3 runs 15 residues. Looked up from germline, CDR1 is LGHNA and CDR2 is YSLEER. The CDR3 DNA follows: TGCGCCAGCAGCCAGCTAGCGGGAGGGCCCTACGAGCAGTACTTC. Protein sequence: CASSQLAGGPYEQYF.

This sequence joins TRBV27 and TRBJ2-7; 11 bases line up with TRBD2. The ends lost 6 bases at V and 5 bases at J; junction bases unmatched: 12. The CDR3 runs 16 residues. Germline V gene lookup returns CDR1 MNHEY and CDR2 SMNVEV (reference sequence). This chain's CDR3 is CASSYILAGGTNEQYF. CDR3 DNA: TGTGCCAGCAGCTACATCCTAGCGGGAGGCACCAACGAGCAGTACTTC.

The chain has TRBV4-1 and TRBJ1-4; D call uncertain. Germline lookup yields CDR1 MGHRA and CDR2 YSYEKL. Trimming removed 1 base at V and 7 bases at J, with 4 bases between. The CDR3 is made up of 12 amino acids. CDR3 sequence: CASSQGAEKLFF. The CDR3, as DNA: TGCGCCAGCAGCCAAGGGGCTGAAAAACTGTTTTTT.